The subject of this entry is one T cell receptor beta chain. As processed by the authors: Estimated nucleated cell counts came from reference gene primer amplification. Some clones are missing from TCRdb's copy, which holds only in-frame ones; the method was immunoSEQ multiplex PCR. That table furnishes V, J and clone size, whereas the DNA furnished D and trimming. Here the sample spans 150,000 to 200,000 clones, less than 85% being singletons. V lost 7 bases, J lost 2 bases, and 4 bases stayed unmatched. From germline, CDR1 is SQVTM and CDR2 ANQGSEA. The CDR3 has 13 residues. The data were obtained in a study of blood T cell repertoires in COVID-19. In the study overall: COVID-19 samples collected from the United States, Italy and Spain covered acute and convalescent phases. Sources were T cells, B-cell-depleted T cells, or PBMCs; the material itself was cDNA or gDNA.

The chain carries TRBV29-1 and TRBJ1-3; 8 nucleotides align to TRBD1. The sequence was collected from a human donor with acute or convalescent COVID-19. The donor label of this sample is uncertain. The sequenced sample was peripheral blood. As DNA, the CDR3 is TGCAGCGCCACGGACAGGGCTGGAAACACCATATATTTT. It translates to CSATDRAGNTIYF. The full variable domain, with the rest looked up from reference TRBV29-1 and TRBJ1-3, is SAVISQKPSRDICQRGTSLTIQCQVDSQVTMMFWYRQQPGQSLTLIATANQGSEATYESGFVIDKFPISRPNLTFSTLTVSNMSPEDSSIYLCSATDRAGNTIYFGEGSWLTVV.